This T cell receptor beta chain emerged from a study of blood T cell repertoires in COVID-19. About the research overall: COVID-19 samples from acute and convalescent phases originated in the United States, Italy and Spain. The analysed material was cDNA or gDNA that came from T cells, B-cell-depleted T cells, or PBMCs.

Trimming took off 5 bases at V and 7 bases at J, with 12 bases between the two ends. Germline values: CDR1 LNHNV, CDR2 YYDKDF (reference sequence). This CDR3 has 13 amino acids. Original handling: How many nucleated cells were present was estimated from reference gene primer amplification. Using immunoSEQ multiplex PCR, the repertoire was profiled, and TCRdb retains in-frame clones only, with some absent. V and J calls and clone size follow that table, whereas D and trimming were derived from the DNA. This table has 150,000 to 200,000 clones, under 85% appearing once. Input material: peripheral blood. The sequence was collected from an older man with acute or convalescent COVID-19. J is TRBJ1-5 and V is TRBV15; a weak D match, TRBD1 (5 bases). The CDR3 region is CATSGGAWQPQHF. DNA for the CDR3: TGTGCCACCAGCGGCGGGGCTTGGCAGCCCCAGCATTTT.